This TCR beta chain was sequenced in a study of a mutant IDH1 vaccine in newly diagnosed glioma. Regarding this clone: Its specificity is not known.

Notes on the study in general: There seemed to be no relation between pseudoprogression and changes in top peripheral T cell clonotypes.

TCRdb keeps only in-frame clones here, not all; method: immunoSEQ multiplex PCR. The sample records 24,000 or so clones, about four fifths being singletons. Germline V gives CDR1 SGHAT, CDR2 FQNNGV. This CDR3 is 14 amino acids long. Trimming took 5 bases from V and 7 from J, leaving 18 bases between them. Time point given: week 47, end of study. Every vaccine dose comprised 300 ug of mutant IDH1 20-mer peptide plus topical imiquimod. Source: PBMCs, taken from a glioma patient whose treatment included an IDH1 peptide vaccine. This sequence was found in a man aged 35 to 55 with glioma. The genes are TRBV11-2 and TRBJ2-7; a weak D match, TRBD2 (6 bases). CDR3 coding DNA: TGTGCCAGCAGCGCTGTCGGGGGAAGAGGTGAGCAGTACTTC. Its translation: CASSAVGGRGEQYF.